The 25 T cell receptor beta chains presented below share a single source sample, sequenced in a study of T cells in Graves' hyperthyroidism and ophthalmopathy. RNA transcripts provided the source from which TCR beta CDR3 regions were amplified. The HTBI primer set served for first-round RT-PCR of the TCR CDR3. TCRdb used MiXCR to reprocess the multiplex PCR reads, holding one entry per CDR3 protein. The sample has about 380,000 distinct CDR3 sequences, approximately 18% seen once. The sequenced sample was blood. The receptors originated from a man aged 18 to 29 with Graves' ophthalmopathy.

This clonotype occurred a few times. The CDR3 is CASSSGWRGGTDTQYF. The CDR3 DNA is TGTGCCAGCAGCTCTGGGTGGCGGGGGGGCACAGATACGCAGTATTTT. V and J are TRBV7-3 and TRBJ2-3; 8 positions match TRBD2. V was pared by 4 bases and J by 1 base, with 7 bases of the junction left unmatched. The CDR3 contains 16 residues. Germline CDR1 and CDR2: SGHTA and FQGTGA. The complete variable domain, with remaining parts taken from reference TRBV7-3 and TRBJ2-3, reads GAGVSQTPSNKVTEKGKYVELRCDPISGHTALYWYRQSLGQGPEFLIYFQGTGAADDSGLPNDRFFAVRPEGSVSTLKIQRTERGDSAVYLCASSSGWRGGTDTQYFGPGTRLTVL.

With respect to this clonotype: A much larger clone lies one base from this, so it may be a read error. The V gene is TRBV9, the J gene TRBJ2-1; 9 nucleotides line up with TRBD2. The J call is doubtful: the DNA matches TRBJ2-7 better. Germline lookup yields CDR1 SGDLS and CDR2 YYNGEE. CDR3 length equals 17 residues. The CDR3 region is CASSGGFRRGGFNEQYF. The CDR3 nucleotides read TGTGCCAGCAGCGGTGGTTTTAGGCGGGGGGGCTTCAATGAGCAGTACTTC.

This chain uses TRBV19 with TRBJ1-1; tentative D call: TRBD1 (5 bases). This CDR3 comprises 14 residues. Trimming cost V 5 bases and J 4 bases, with 14 bases left between them. Germline values: CDR1 LNHDA, CDR2 SQIVND (reference sequence). The CDR3 sequence: CASSASQGGTEAFF. CDR3 in DNA: TGTGCCAGTAGTGCCAGCCAGGGAGGCACTGAAGCTTTCTTT.

This chain connects TRBV20-1 to TRBJ2-7, with 16 positions matching TRBD2. The junction had 7 bases not matched to a gene; V was cut back by 6 bases and J by 5 bases. Germline CDR1 is DFQATT and CDR2 is SNEGSKA (reference sequence). This CDR3 has 15 amino acids. CDR3 nucleotide sequence: TGCAGTGCCACCGGGACTAGCGGGGGGGGGGACGAGCAGTACTTC. Its translation: CSATGTSGGGDEQYF.

This clonotype was found once. The rearrangement uses TRBV10-3 and TRBJ2-2, with D possibly being TRBD2 (5 bases). V lost 5 bases and J lost 8, with 18 bases in between. This CDR3 has 15 residues. The germline V gene encodes CDR1 ENHRY and CDR2 SYGVKD. In DNA, the CDR3 is TGTGCCATCAGTTGGGAAGAGAAGGGAGCTGGGGAGCTGTTTTTT. Protein sequence: CAISWEEKGAGELFF.

V and J are TRBV10-3 and TRBJ1-2, with D unresolved. CDR1 is ENHRY and CDR2 is SYGVKD in the germline V gene. CDR3 length: 11 residues. Trimming cost V 2 bases and J 9 bases, with 7 bases left between them. The CDR3 region is CAISEGNSYTF. CDR3 nucleotide sequence: TGTGCCATCAGTGAGGGGAATAGCTACACCTTC.

This clonotype was seen a handful of times. The rearrangement links TRBV7-6 to TRBJ1-5; the D gene is possibly TRBD1 (5 bases). CDR1 is SGHVS and CDR2 is FNYEAQ in the germline V gene. The ends were cut back, 1 base at V and 7 bases at J, with 14 bases in the middle. This CDR3 has 15 amino acids. In DNA form, the CDR3 reads TGTGCCAGCAGCTTAGGACCCGTGGGGGACCAGCCCCAGCATTTT. Translating gives CASSLGPVGDQPQHF.

This clonotype has a handful of counts. The DNA for the CDR3 is TGTGCCAGTACACAGGGAGAGGGTAATAGCAATCAGCCCCAGCATTTT. Translated: CASTQGEGNSNQPQHF. The V call is TRBV7-8, the J call TRBJ1-5, with a tentative D call TRBD1 (6 bases). V lost 9 bases and J lost 0, with 18 bases in between. The CDR3 covers 16 residues. The germline V gene encodes CDR1 SGHVS and CDR2 FQNEAQ. Supplemented by reference TRBV7-8 and TRBJ1-5, the full variable domain reads GAGVSQSPRYKVAKRGQDVALRCDPISGHVSLFWYQQALGQGPEFLTYFQNEAQLDKSGLPSDRFFAERPEGSVSTLKIQRTQQEDSAVYLCASTQGEGNSNQPQHFGDGTRLSIL.

The rearrangement links TRBV5-1 to TRBJ1-2, with 9 bases identical to TRBD1. The CDR3 is 13 residues long. Germline CDR1 and CDR2: SGHRS and YFSETQ. Germline trimming cut 3 bases from V and 7 bases from J; bases unmatched to any gene: 4. The CDR3 DNA reads as TGCGCCAGCAGCTCTACAGGGGGCGCTGGCTACACCTTC. It codes for CASSSTGGAGYTF.

The chain recombines TRBV20-1 with TRBJ2-1; TRBD2 matches at 9 bases. Germline loops: CDR1 DFQATT, CDR2 SNEGSKA (reference sequence). J gave up 7 bases and V 0 bases, and 7 bases lay outside the gene matches. The CDR3 spans 15 residues. CDR3 sequence reads: CSARDFQREDNEQFF. The CDR3 nucleotides are TGCAGTGCTAGAGATTTCCAGCGGGAGGATAATGAGCAGTTCTTC.

This clonotype was observed many times. The chain carries TRBV5-1 and TRBJ1-1; 7 bases fit TRBD1. Germline V gene sequence: CDR1 SGHRS, CDR2 YFSETQ. This CDR3 region has 17 residues. V shed 0 bases and J 1 base; nucleotides not matched to a gene: 9. DNA for the CDR3: TGCGCCAGCAGCTTGGATCTGACAGGGTCAGGGAACACTGAAGCTTTCTTT. Its protein product is CASSLDLTGSGNTEAFF.

This clonotype has a count of ten or more. The chain employs TRBV24-1 and TRBJ1-4, with 7 bases lining up with TRBD1. J gave up 6 bases and V 4 bases, and 7 bases lay outside the gene matches. Germline assignment: CDR1 KGHDR and CDR2 SFDVKD. The CDR3 runs 15 residues. This CDR3 reads CATSDPTGEDEKLFF. In DNA, the CDR3 is TGTGCCACCAGTGACCCCACAGGGGAGGATGAAAAACTGTTTTTT.

Only one count was recorded for this clonotype. The chain recombines TRBV19 with TRBJ1-1; D gene ambiguous. V dropped 4 bases and J dropped 6 bases, with 12 bases sitting between them. The CDR3 loop spans 13 amino acids. CDR1 is LNHDA and CDR2 is SQIVND in the germline V gene (reference sequence). CDR3 sequence: CASSTPWSAEAFF. CDR3 DNA: TGTGCCAGTAGTACCCCCTGGAGCGCTGAAGCTTTCTTT.

The chain's CDR3 is CASSLPGRVNQPQHF. CDR3 nucleotide sequence: TGTGCCAGCAGTCTCCCGGGACGAGTAAATCAGCCCCAGCATTTT. This chain connects TRBV6-2 or TRBV6-3 to TRBJ1-5; possibly TRBD1 for D (5 bases). The CDR3 has 15 amino acids. The germline gives CDR1 MNHEY, CDR2 SVGEGT. With 5 bases removed from V and 4 bases from J, the gap between germline ends came to 15 bases.

Comment on this clonotype: A much more abundant neighbour one base away suggests this may be a read error. The rearrangement joins TRBV13 to TRBJ1-1; TRBD1 aligns across 8 bases. This CDR3 spans 14 amino acids. CDR1 PRHDT and CDR2 FYEKMQ come from the germline V gene (reference sequence). V dropped 4 bases and J dropped 6; count of bases not matched to a gene: 7. The CDR3 coding sequence is TGTGCCAGCAGCTCATCGCAGGGGGCATCTGAAGCTTTCTTT. This sequence encodes CASSSSQGASEAFF. Full variable domain (outside the CDR3, taken from reference TRBV13 and TRBJ1-1): AAGVIQSPRHLIKEKRETATLKCYPIPRHDTVYWYQQGPGQDPQFLISFYEKMQSDKGSIPDRFSAQQFSDYHSELNMSSLELGDSALYFCASSSSQGASEAFFGQGTRLTVV.

This clonotype was seen ten or more times. The CDR3 protein is CASSSQGATEAFF. CDR3 in DNA: TGTGCCAGCAGTTCCCAGGGGGCAACTGAAGCTTTCTTT. This sequence joins TRBV6-1 and TRBJ1-1, with 8 bases fitting TRBD1. Looked up from germline, CDR1 is MNHNS and CDR2 is SASEGT. J lost 5 bases, V lost 5 bases, and 4 bases had no gene match. The CDR3 totals 13 residues.

The V call is TRBV6-2 or TRBV6-3, the J call TRBJ2-5, with 9 nucleotides matching TRBD2. Germline V gives CDR1 MNHEY, CDR2 SVGEGT. With 2 bases clipped from V and 4 bases from J, the junction kept 5 bases outside the gene matches. The CDR3 spans 15 residues. The DNA for the CDR3 is TGTGCCAGCAGTTACGGCGGTAGCGGGGGAGAGACCCAGTACTTC. Translated, it gives CASSYGGSGGETQYF.

This clonotype was found a few times. The chain has TRBV10-3 and TRBJ1-2; D remains unclear. The CDR3 loop spans 13 amino acids. Germline V CDR1 and CDR2: ENHRY, SYGVKD. V was trimmed by 3 bases and J by 7 bases, leaving 12 bases between them. CDR3 region: CAISDPDTAGYTF. The CDR3 DNA reads TGTGCCATCAGTGACCCCGACACGGCTGGCTACACCTTC.

This clonotype was counted between two and nine times. This chain links TRBV4-1 with TRBJ1-4; a possible D gene is TRBD1 (6 bases). Trimming pared 3 bases from V and 7 bases from J, leaving 18 bases between. CDR3 length: 16 amino acids. CDR1 is MGHRA, CDR2 YSYEKL, per germline. CDR3 loop: CASSQTPGQGGEKLFF. The CDR3 DNA is TGCGCCAGCAGCCAGACTCCGGGACAAGGGGGTGAAAAACTGTTTTTT.

J is TRBJ2-1 and V is TRBV4-1, with 12 bases that match TRBD2. Germline assignment: CDR1 MGHRA and CDR2 YSYEKL. This CDR3 is built from 18 residues. The trim removed 0 bases at V and 10 bases at J, leaving 13 bases unmatched. CDR3 in amino acids: CASSQDLSLAGGQEEQFF. CDR3 sequence (DNA): TGCGCCAGCAGCCAAGATCTGTCCCTAGCGGGGGGGCAGGAGGAGCAGTTCTTC.

This clonotype turned up a few times. This chain uses TRBV29-1 with TRBJ2-7, with D possibly being TRBD1 (6 bases). CDR3 length: 12 residues. V dropped 7 bases and J dropped 2 bases, with 12 bases sitting between them. Germline V CDR1 and CDR2: SQVTM, ANQGSEA. CDR3 bases: TGCAGCGCCGGCAGGGGCCCCTACGAGCAGTACTTC. Translated, it gives CSAGRGPYEQYF.

This clonotype has at least ten counts. J is TRBJ2-7 and V is TRBV5-1, with D perhaps being TRBD1 or TRBD2 (6 bases each). CDR1 is SGHRS, CDR2 YFSETQ, per germline. This CDR3 region has 14 residues. Trimming took off 4 bases at V and 7 bases at J, with 18 bases between the two ends. The CDR3 region is CASSPPEGGREQYF. CDR3 nucleotides: TGCGCCAGCAGCCCCCCGGAGGGGGGCCGAGAGCAGTACTTC.

The rearrangement uses TRBV12-3 or TRBV12-4 and TRBJ1-5, with 9 bases fitting TRBD1. This CDR3 spans 15 amino acids. Losses at the gene ends were 5 bases for V and 5 bases for J; bases not matched to a gene: 7. In DNA, the CDR3 is TGTGCCAGCAGTCTCAACGACAGGGGGTATCAGCCCCAGCATTTT. Its protein product is CASSLNDRGYQPQHF.

This clonotype showed up many times. V usage is TRBV7-9 and J usage is TRBJ1-1; 9 nucleotides line up with TRBD1. V trimming: 6 bases; J trimming: 1 base; junction bases outside the gene matches: 9. The CDR3 is made up of 16 amino acids. Germline V lookup: CDR1 SEHNR, CDR2 FQNEAQ (reference sequence). CDR3 bases: TGTGCCAGCAGGCACAGGGGGCGCGATAAGAACACTGAAGCTTTCTTT. Its translation: CASRHRGRDKNTEAFF. The full variable domain, rest sourced from reference TRBV7-9 and TRBJ1-1, is DTGVSQNPRHKITKRGQNVTFRCDPISEHNRLYWYRQTLGQGPEFLTYFQNEAQLEKSRLLSDRFSAERPKGSFSTLEIQRTEQGDSAMYLCASRHRGRDKNTEAFFGQGTRLTVV.

The sample holds many counts of this clonotype. This rearrangement joins TRBV12-3 or TRBV12-4 to TRBJ1-1; D is uncertain. The V end was cut by 2 bases, the J end by 0 bases, with 19 bases between. The CDR3 runs 18 residues. The CDR3, as DNA: TGTGCCAGCAGTTTATTGTATGGTTCTCCCGCCATGAACACTGAAGCTTTCTTT. Its translation: CASSLLYGSPAMNTEAFF.